The TCR beta chain under discussion was sequenced for a study of cytomegalovirus exposure and HLA in healthy donors (dated by TCRdb to the late 2010s). About the full investigation: In an earlier analysis of under 750 of the donors, 276 Gb of sequence data and approximately 100 million unique TCR beta sequences from approximately 180 million T cells were reported. An early release covering roughly 640 HLA-typed donors comprised approximately 290 gigabases of sequencing data and about 90 million unique TCR sequences. Of the 398 genotyped donors, over 65% fell in the genetic ancestry cluster associated with self-reported Caucasian donors. The aim of the study was to test whether cataloging public T cell receptors could identify signatures of past pathogen exposure. The study used immunosequencing to profile the T cell repertoires of 666 subjects and linked those repertoires to cytomegalovirus serostatus. A separate validation cohort of more than 100 different subjects was used in addition to the 666-subject first cohort. To predict cytomegalovirus infection status, the study combined high-throughput TCR immunosequencing, statistical association of individual TCRs with disease status, and machine learning. A later analysis re-analyzed previously published TCR beta repertoires from 666 donors and added high-resolution HLA genotyping to study TCR occurrence patterns. The later analysis used no new phenotypic data to find candidate immune exposures, relying instead on TCR beta sequences and their occurrence across donors. An earlier analysis of 587 of the donors applied high-throughput TCR beta sequencing to assess whether each TCR beta V gene segment acted as functional or pseudogenic. Donor age, sex, ethnicity and CMV serostatus were compiled together with the repertoire data. In a later genetic analysis, genome-wide SNP genotypes for about three fifths of the 666 donors were used, and that subset was treated as a discovery cohort. All discovery cohort repertoires had been generated using a single sequencing platform. Both class I and class II loci were covered by HLA typing, at four-digit resolution. The number of typed donors differed by locus: about 620-640 for A, B, C, DRB1 and DQB1; approximately 520 for DQA1; around 580 for DPA1; and approximately 450 for DPB1. Roughly five DR-DQ haplotypes were treated as single units for association and clustering because of strong linkage in the cohort. On average, 235,054 unique TCR beta nucleotide sequences were sequenced per donor among about 400 genotyped donors of the cohort, with roughly 18% of those sequences being non-productive.

The cohort consisted of 600 or so healthy bone marrow donors. At the time of sampling, all cohort members were nominally healthy, though unrecorded immune exposures were likely present. The donor tested CMV seronegative and was one of the 352 seronegative cohort members. A peripheral blood sample was provided by each donor, and peripheral blood mononuclear cells were used for TCR beta sequencing. Genomic DNA was extracted from the blood cell samples with the Qiagen DNeasy Blood Extraction Kit. In the case of this clone: The antigen it binds to is not known. No per-base quality is available; no much larger clone lies one base away.

General findings and caveats noted by the study authors: According to a later analysis, most CMV-associated TCR beta chains appeared to be HLA-restricted, and the HLA associations seemed to be driven largely by CMV exposure. Compared with the roughly 720-donor mean, donors in an Asian-associated ancestry cluster had fewer N-insertions in productive TCRs, according to a later genetic analysis. A further reported finding was that TCR beta sequences accurately predicted the HLA-A and HLA-B alleles for most subjects in the first cohort. Because HLA typing was missing for some donors at each locus, association tests included only the typed subset. It was suggested by the authors that the approach could potentially be generalized to other disease states and immunological phenotypes. Assigning TCR associations to individual alleles was difficult when HLA alleles, especially DR and DQ, strongly co-occurred. In the study, roughly 160 TCR beta chains were listed as associated with cytomegalovirus. A cluster of highly shared sequence variants was judged likely to represent a technical artifact of the sequencing pipeline. A later genetic analysis associated a missense DCLRE1C variant with V-gene and J-gene trimming of TCR beta chains, and an independent cohort replicated the association. Linkage disequilibrium might explain the correlated functional status among segregating V segments, but an unknown experimental factor could not be ruled out. In an earlier analysis of 587 of the donors, most TCR beta V segments appeared in productive rearrangements about 90% or about 30% of the time, broadly matching IMGT annotations. In a later analysis, several top co-occurrence clusters were reported to appear linked to parvovirus B19, influenza, CMV and Epstein-Barr virus. The only immune exposure information available for the cohort was CMV serostatus. Because counts were too low, seventeen rarely observed V segments, including chromosome 9 orphons, were left out of the earlier analysis of several hundred of the donors. Three of the identified cytomegalovirus-associated TCR beta chains were confirmed in vitro to be specific for cytomegalovirus antigens. In a later analysis, the rate of TCR association differed among HLA loci, with DRB1 alleles having the most associated TCRs and HLA-C alleles having the fewest. Most TCR sequences were observed very rarely across donors, whereas some public TCRs were present in many individuals. At a false discovery rate of 0.05, a later analysis linked around 15,000 TCR beta sequences to specific HLA alleles. The classifier was reported to diagnose cytomegalovirus status with high specificity and sensitivity in both the original and validation cohorts. In this cohort, only TCR beta chains were sequenced, and detectable features were limited by the absence of alpha or paired-chain data. Compared with equally common non-associated chains, HLA-associated TCR beta chains in a later analysis were more clonally expanded and had lower generation probabilities. Presence/absence analyses assumed roughly uniform sequencing depth across donors, an assumption that may not hold.

Library prep was done by the immunoSEQ multiplex PCR assay. The multiplex PCR relied on a mix of 60 forward primers for TCR Vbeta segments and 13 reverse primers for TCR Jbeta segments. A multiplex PCR assay on genomic DNA amplified the CDR3 region of rearranged TCR beta genes. The amplified TCR beta libraries were sequenced on the Illumina HiSeq System as 87-base-pair reads. Under the source paper's analysis protocol: Across the 700 or so repertoires, a later analysis counted approximately 83 million unique TCR beta chains, about 10 million of which were shared by at least two donors. Raw reads were error-corrected and collapsed into unique sequences with a nearest-neighbor algorithm that merged closely related sequences to remove PCR and sequencing errors. Alignment of CDR3 sequences to IMGT reference sequences was used to assign V, D and J gene segments. Each retained sequence needed at least a six-nucleotide match to both a V gene segment and a J gene segment. Rearrangements were classified as productive when the CDR3 lacked stop codons and remained in frame with V and J, and all other rearrangements were classified as non-productive. CDR3 was defined according to IMGT convention as the region running from the second conserved V-encoded cysteine to the conserved J-encoded phenylalanine. The earlier analysis of about 590 of the donors excluded sequences that lacked an unambiguous match to a single V gene segment. In an earlier analysis of almost 600 of the donors, a V segment was called functional when productive rearrangements were above 56.7%, and segregating when the standard deviation between donors exceeded 5%. To diagnose cytomegalovirus status from the catalog of TCR beta chain sequences, a statistical classification framework was built. In a later analysis, V and J genes were assigned by comparing TCR nucleotide sequences against IMGT/GENE-DB human TR gene sequences. In a later analysis, CDR3 sequences and most-parsimonious VDJ recombination scenarios were assigned using the TCRdist pipeline. In a later analysis, each TCR beta chain was defined by its CDR3 amino acid sequence together with its V-gene family, and reads lacking a unique V-gene family were excluded. In a later analysis, 450 to 600 highly shared, low-generation-probability nucleotide sequences were removed to address suspected cross-contamination and a sequencing artifact. A later analysis calculated a clonal expansion index for each public chain from normalized within-repertoire ranks of inferred template counts. In a later analysis, generation probabilities were computed with a VDJ recombination model fitted to out-of-frame rearrangements, and the resulting probabilities were checked against IGoR. In a later analysis, hypergeometric tests were used to score TCR-TCR, TCR-HLA and TCR-CMV co-occurrence, with a repertoire-size bias correction applied to TCR pairs. In a later analysis, false discovery rates were estimated by permuting HLA or CMV assignments 20 times. In a later analysis, co-occurring TCRs were grouped using DBSCAN, with TCRdist sequence similarity added in when clustering inside HLA-allele-positive subsets. Co-occurrence clustering excluded repertoires with fewer than 30,000 or more than 120,000 public chains, plus five with anomalous nucleotide sharing. In TCRdb, the immuneACCESS table is reduced to in-frame sequences with V and J assigned. These tables do not hold every clone; where another copy was compared, an unresolved V gene accounts for under half, and the others remain unexplained. The DNA was the basis for D and trimming; V, J and clone size are from that table. The sample table holds around 130,000 clones, of which 80% were seen once. The ten largest clonotypes hold 1% of the sample.

Sequencing was carried out using PBMCs. This receptor was taken from a man aged 35 to 55 in good health and CMV-seronegative.

In nucleotide form, the sequence is TGTGCCAGCAGGCCAGGGGAGAACACTGAAGCTTTCTTT. Translated, this is CASRPGENTEAFF. Rearrangement joined TRBV6-1 to TRBJ1-1; perhaps TRBD1 is the D gene, with 6 bases matching. The CDR3 spans 13 residues, from the cysteine through the phenylalanine. Solely the CDR3 DNA is kept, with 39 bases framed from the first base. Between the V and J ends, shortened by 6 bases and 1 base respectively, the junction contains 9 bases. CDR1 MNHNS and CDR2 SASEGT are derived from the germline V gene.